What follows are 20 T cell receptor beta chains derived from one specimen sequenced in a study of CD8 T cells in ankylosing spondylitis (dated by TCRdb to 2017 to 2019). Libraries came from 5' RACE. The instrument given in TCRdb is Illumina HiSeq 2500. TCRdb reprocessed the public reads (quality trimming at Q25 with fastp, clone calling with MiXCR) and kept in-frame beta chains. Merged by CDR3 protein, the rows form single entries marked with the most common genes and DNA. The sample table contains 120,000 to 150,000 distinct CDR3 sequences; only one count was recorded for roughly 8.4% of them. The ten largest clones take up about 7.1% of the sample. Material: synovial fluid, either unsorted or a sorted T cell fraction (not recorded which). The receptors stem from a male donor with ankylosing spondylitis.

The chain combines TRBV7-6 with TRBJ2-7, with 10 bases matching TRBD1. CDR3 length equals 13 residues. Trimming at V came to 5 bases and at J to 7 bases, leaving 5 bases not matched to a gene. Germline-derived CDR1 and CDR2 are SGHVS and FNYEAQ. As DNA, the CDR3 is TGTGCCAGCAGCATCGACAGGGGGCAGGAGCAGTACTTC. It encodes CASSIDRGQEQYF.

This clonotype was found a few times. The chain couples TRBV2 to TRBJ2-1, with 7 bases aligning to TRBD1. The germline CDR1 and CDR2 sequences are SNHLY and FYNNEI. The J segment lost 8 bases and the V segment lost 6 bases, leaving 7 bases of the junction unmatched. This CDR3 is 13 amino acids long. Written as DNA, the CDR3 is TGTGCCAGCAGAGATACAGGGGCGGATGAGCAGTTCTTC. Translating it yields CASRDTGADEQFF.

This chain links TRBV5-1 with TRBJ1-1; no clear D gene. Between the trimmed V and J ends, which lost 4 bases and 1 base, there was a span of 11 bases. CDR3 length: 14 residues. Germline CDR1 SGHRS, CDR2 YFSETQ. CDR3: CASSVGSANTEAFF. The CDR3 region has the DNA TGCGCCAGCAGCGTAGGGTCGGCGAACACTGAAGCTTTCTTT.

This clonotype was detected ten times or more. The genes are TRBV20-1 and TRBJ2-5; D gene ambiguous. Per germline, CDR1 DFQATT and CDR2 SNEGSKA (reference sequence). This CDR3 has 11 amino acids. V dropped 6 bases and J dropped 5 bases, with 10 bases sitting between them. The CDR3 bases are TGCAGTGCAACCTCGCGCGAGACCCAGTACTTC. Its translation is CSATSRETQYF.

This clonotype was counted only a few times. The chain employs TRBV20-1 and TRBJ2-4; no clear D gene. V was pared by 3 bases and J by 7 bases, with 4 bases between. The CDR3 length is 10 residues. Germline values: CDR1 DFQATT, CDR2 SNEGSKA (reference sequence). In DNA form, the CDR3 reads TGCAGTGCTAGCGGGAACATTCAGTACTTC. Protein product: CSASGNIQYF.

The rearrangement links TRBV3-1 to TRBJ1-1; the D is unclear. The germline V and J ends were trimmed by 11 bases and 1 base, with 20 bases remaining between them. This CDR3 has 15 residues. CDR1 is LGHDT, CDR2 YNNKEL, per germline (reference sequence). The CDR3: CACCQVQMGNTEAFF. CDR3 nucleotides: TGTGCCTGCTGCCAAGTACAGATGGGGAACACTGAAGCTTTCTTT.

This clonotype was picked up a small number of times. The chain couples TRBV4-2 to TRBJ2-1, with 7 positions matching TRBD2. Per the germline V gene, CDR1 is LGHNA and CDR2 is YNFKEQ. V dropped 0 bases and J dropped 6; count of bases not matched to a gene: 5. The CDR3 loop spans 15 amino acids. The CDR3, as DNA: TGTGCCAGCAGCCAAGAAGCGGGATGGGGCAATGAGCAGTTCTTC. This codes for CASSQEAGWGNEQFF.

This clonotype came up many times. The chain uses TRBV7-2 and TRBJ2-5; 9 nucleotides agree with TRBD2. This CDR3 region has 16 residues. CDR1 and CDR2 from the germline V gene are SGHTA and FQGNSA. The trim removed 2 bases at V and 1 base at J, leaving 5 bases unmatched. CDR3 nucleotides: TGTGCCAGCAGCTTACGTCCTAGCGGGATCCAAGAGACCCAGTACTTC. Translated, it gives CASSLRPSGIQETQYF.

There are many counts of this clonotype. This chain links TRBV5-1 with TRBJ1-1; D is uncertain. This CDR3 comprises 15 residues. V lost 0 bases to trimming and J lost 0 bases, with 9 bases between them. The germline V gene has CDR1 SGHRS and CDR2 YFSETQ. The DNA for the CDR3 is TGCGCCAGCAGCTTGGGGGCCAGTATGAACACTGAAGCTTTCTTT. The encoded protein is CASSLGASMNTEAFF. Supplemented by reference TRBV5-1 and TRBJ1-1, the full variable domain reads KAGVTQTPRYLIKTRGQQVTLSCSPISGHRSVSWYQQTPGQGLQFLFEYFSETQRNKGNFPGRFSGRQFSNSRSEMNVSTLELGDSALYLCASSLGASMNTEAFFGQGTRLTVV.

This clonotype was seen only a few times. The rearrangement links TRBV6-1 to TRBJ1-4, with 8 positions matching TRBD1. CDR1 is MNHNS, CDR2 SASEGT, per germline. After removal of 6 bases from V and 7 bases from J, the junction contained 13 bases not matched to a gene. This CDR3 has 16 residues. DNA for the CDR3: TGTGCCAGCAGCCTAGCCCGACAGGGGAGGGGTGAAAAACTGTTTTTT. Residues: CASSLARQGRGEKLFF.

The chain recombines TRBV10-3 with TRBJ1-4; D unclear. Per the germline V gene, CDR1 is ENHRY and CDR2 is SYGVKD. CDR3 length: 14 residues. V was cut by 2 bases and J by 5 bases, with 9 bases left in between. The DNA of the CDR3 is TGTGCCATCAGTGAGATGTGGCAGAATGAAAAACTGTTTTTT. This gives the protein CAISEMWQNEKLFF.

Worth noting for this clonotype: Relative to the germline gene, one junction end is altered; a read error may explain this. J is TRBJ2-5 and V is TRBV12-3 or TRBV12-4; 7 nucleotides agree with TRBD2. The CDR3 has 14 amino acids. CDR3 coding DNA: TGTACCAGCAGTTTTCAGCGGGGCCAAGAGACCCAGTACTTC. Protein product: CTSSFQRGQETQYF.

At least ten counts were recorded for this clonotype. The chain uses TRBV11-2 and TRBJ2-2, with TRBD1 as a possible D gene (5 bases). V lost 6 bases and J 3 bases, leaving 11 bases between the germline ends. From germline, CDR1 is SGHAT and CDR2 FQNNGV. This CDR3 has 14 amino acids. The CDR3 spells CASRWTYDTGELFF. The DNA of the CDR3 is TGTGCCAGCAGATGGACATATGACACCGGGGAGCTGTTTTTT.

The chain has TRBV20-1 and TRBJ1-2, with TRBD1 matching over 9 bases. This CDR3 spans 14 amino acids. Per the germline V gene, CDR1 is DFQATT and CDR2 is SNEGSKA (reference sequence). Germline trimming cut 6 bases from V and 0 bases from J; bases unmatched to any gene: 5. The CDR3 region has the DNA TGCAGTGCGGGACAGGGCCCGGCTAACTATGGCTACACCTTC. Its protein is CSAGQGPANYGYTF.

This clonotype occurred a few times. The DNA of the CDR3 is TGCAGTGCTAGTGCACAGGGTCGGTCTAATGAAAAACTGTTTTTT. Its translation is CSASAQGRSNEKLFF. This chain connects TRBV20-1 to TRBJ1-4; tentatively, D is TRBD1 (6 bases). This CDR3 is built from 15 residues. V gave up 3 bases and J gave up 3 bases, with 14 bases separating them. The germline CDR1 and CDR2 sequences are DFQATT and SNEGSKA (reference sequence).

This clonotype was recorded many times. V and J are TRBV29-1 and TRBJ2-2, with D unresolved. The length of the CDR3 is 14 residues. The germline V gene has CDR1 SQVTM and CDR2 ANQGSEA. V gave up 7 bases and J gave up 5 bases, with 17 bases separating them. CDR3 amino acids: CSAESPLGTGELFF. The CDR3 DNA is TGCAGCGCCGAAAGCCCCCTGGGTACCGGGGAGCTGTTTTTT.

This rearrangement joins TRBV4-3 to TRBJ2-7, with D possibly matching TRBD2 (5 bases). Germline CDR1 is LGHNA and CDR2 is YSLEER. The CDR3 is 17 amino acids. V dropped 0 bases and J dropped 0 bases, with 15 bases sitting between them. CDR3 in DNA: TGCGCCAGCAGCCAAGATAGTTGGCGGGCCAGCTCCTACGAGCAGTACTTC. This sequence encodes CASSQDSWRASSYEQYF.

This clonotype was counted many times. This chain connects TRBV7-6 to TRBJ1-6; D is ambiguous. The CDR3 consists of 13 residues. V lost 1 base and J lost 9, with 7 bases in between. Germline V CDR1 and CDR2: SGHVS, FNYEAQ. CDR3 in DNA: TGTGCCAGCAGCTTAGTAGAGGCTTCACCCCTCCACTTT. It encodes CASSLVEASPLHF.

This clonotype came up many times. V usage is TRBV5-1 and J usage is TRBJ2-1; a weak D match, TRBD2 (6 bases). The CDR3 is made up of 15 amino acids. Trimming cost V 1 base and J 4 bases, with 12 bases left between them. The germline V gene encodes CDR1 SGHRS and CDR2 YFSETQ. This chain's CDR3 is CASSLMTGAYNEQFF. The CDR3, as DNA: TGCGCCAGCAGCTTGATGACGGGAGCGTACAATGAGCAGTTCTTC.

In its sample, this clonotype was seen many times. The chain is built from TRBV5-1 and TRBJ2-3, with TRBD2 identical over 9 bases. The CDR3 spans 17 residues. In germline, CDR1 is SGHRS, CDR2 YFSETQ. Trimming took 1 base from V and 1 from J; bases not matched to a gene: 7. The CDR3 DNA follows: TGCGCCAGCAGCTTGTGGTTAGCGGGAGAGGGCACAGATACGCAGTATTTT. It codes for CASSLWLAGEGTDTQYF.